The 26 T cell receptor beta chains below all came from one sample that was sequenced in a study of shared clonotypes between healthy human individuals. Sequencing was performed with immunoSEQ multiplex PCR; in TCRdb, only in-frame clones are kept and a portion is missing. The sample shows around 990,000 clones, approximately 77% of them seen only once. The source material was memory CD4+ T cells from PBMCs. Subset defined: CD45RA-negative fraction. All receptors derive from a man aged 18 to 30 in good health. Some clones in this sample may be carry-over from other donors' samples.

The CDR3 DNA is TGTGCCAGCAGCTCAAACCGCGGGACAGGGGCCTTCTACGAGCAGTACTTC. Translating gives CASSSNRGTGAFYEQYF. The V call is TRBV7-9, the J call TRBJ2-7; TRBD1 matches at 10 bases. Trimming took 4 bases from V and 3 from J; bases not matched to a gene: 12. The CDR3 is made up of 17 amino acids. The germline V gene encodes CDR1 SEHNR and CDR2 FQNEAQ (reference sequence).

The J gene is TRBJ2-1, the V gene TRBV7-2; D call uncertain. V was clipped by 0 bases and J by 4 bases, with 7 bases between them. The CDR3 totals 14 residues. Germline values: CDR1 SGHTA, CDR2 FQGNSA. CDR3 bases: TGTGCCAGCAGCTTAGCGACTGAGTACAATGAGCAGTTCTTC. Translation: CASSLATEYNEQFF.

The V gene is TRBV25-1, the J gene TRBJ2-7; TRBD1 matches 8 bases. CDR3 length: 15 amino acids. The junction had 10 bases not matched to a gene; V was cut back by 4 bases and J by 5 bases. In germline, CDR1 is MGHDK, CDR2 SYGVNS. CDR3 sequence reads: CASSGGLDRVHEQYF. In DNA, the CDR3 is TGTGCCAGCAGTGGAGGGTTGGACAGGGTCCACGAGCAGTACTTC.

This chain connects TRBV10-3 to TRBJ2-3; TRBD1 matches 7 bases. CDR3 length: 14 residues. The V gene end was trimmed by 8 bases and the J gene end by 3 bases; junction bases not matched to a gene: 8. Germline V CDR1 and CDR2: ENHRY, SYGVKD. CDR3 residues: CAISTGRRTDTQYF. CDR3 nucleotide sequence: TGTGCCATCTCGACAGGGAGACGAACAGATACGCAGTATTTT.

V gene TRBV30 combines with J gene TRBJ1-2; possible D gene TRBD1, 5 bases. Between the trimmed V and J ends, which lost 1 base and 5 bases, there was a span of 17 bases. Germline V CDR1 and CDR2: GTSNPN, SVGIG (reference sequence). The CDR3 consists of 15 residues. The DNA of the CDR3 is TGTGCCTGGAGTGATCCGGGCCAGGGAATTTATGGCTACACCTTC. Translated, it gives CAWSDPGQGIYGYTF.

This chain links TRBV21-1 with TRBJ2-7; the table's TRBD2 call for D was not verified on the DNA. TRBV21-1 is an annotated pseudogene. This CDR3 is built from 16 residues. CDR3 in DNA: TGTGCCAGCACGCCCTTGGGAGGGAGGGCCCCCTACGAGCAGTACTTC. Its protein is CASTPLGGRAPYEQYF.

Worth noting for this clone: The same CDR3 is also encoded by other DNA sequences in this sample. This chain uses TRBV7-9 with TRBJ2-7, with 7 positions matching TRBD2. The V gene's germline CDR1 is SEHNR and CDR2 FQNEAQ (reference sequence). With 4 bases clipped from V and 2 bases from J, the junction kept 11 bases outside the gene matches. CDR3 length: 16 amino acids. CDR3 nucleotide sequence: TGTGCCAGCAGCTCCGACCTGACTAGCTTTACCTACGAGCAGTACTTC. Its translation is CASSSDLTSFTYEQYF.

This clone was counted only a few times. The genes are TRBV11-2 and TRBJ2-7; the D gene is possibly TRBD2 (6 bases). The germline gives CDR1 SGHAT, CDR2 FQNNGV. Trimming left V 3 bases short and J 0 bases short, with 15 bases between. The CDR3 totals 16 residues. The CDR3 spells CASSLGGLRYSYEQYF. The CDR3 bases are TGTGCCAGCAGCTTGGGAGGACTGAGGTACTCCTACGAGCAGTACTTC.

The J gene is TRBJ2-1, the V gene TRBV28; D gene unclear. The CDR3 has 13 residues. Between the trimmed V and J ends, which lost 3 bases and 8 bases, there was a span of 11 bases. Looked up from germline, CDR1 is MDHEN and CDR2 is SYDVKM. The CDR3 loop reads CASSFVGFYEQFF. The CDR3 DNA reads TGTGCCAGCAGTTTTGTGGGTTTCTATGAGCAGTTCTTC.

Note on this clone: Other DNA sequences in this specimen translate into the identical CDR3. The chain employs TRBV9 and TRBJ2-1, with TRBD2 as a possible D gene (6 bases). Trimming stripped 3 bases from V and 0 bases from J, with 10 bases between. The CDR3 covers 15 residues. The germline V gene encodes CDR1 SGDLS and CDR2 YYNGEE. The CDR3 here is CASSADGSSYNEQFF. For the CDR3, the DNA is TGTGCCAGCAGCGCCGACGGGAGCTCCTACAATGAGCAGTTCTTC.

The rearrangement uses TRBV9 and TRBJ1-3, with TRBD1 as a possible D gene (6 bases). The CDR3 loop spans 15 amino acids. With 0 bases removed from V and 4 bases from J, the gap between germline ends came to 11 bases. Germline V gene data show CDR1 as SGDLS and CDR2 as YYNGEE. The CDR3, as DNA: TGTGCCAGCAGCGTAGAACAGGGTGCAGGAAACACCATATATTTT. This sequence encodes CASSVEQGAGNTIYF.

Regarding this clone: Other nucleotide sequences in the sample specify the same CDR3. This chain joins TRBV6-1 and TRBJ1-2; no clear D gene. The V end was cut by 7 bases, the J end by 0 bases, with 12 bases between. The CDR3 spans 14 residues. Germline CDR1 is MNHNS and CDR2 is SASEGT. In DNA form, the CDR3 reads TGTGCCAGCAACGGGAGGAGTCCTAACTATGGCTACACCTTC. It translates to CASNGRSPNYGYTF.

This clone was recorded once. The V gene is TRBV5-1, the J gene TRBJ1-1, with unresolved D. The V end lost 0 bases, the J end lost 3 bases, and 9 bases lay between the germline ends. Per germline, CDR1 SGHRS and CDR2 YFSETQ. The CDR3 runs to 14 residues. In nucleotides, the CDR3 is TGCGCCAGCAGCTTGGCCTCCTCGTACACTGAAGCTTTCTTT. It codes for CASSLASSYTEAFF.

CDR3 coding DNA: TGCGCCAGCAGCTCTCTAGCGGGAGGGCCTACCCATGAGCAGTTCTTC. The encoded protein is CASSSLAGGPTHEQFF. The gene calls are TRBV5-1 and TRBJ2-1, with 12 bases aligning to TRBD2. V dropped 3 bases and J dropped 8; count of bases not matched to a gene: 9. This CDR3 spans 16 amino acids. Looked up from germline, CDR1 is SGHRS and CDR2 is YFSETQ.

The V gene is TRBV5-1, the J gene TRBJ2-1; D is perhaps TRBD1 (6 bases). This CDR3 is 16 amino acids long. V was pared by 4 bases and J by 8 bases, with 22 bases between. The V gene's germline CDR1 is SGHRS and CDR2 YFSETQ. This CDR3 reads CASSPPGHHFPDEQFF. The CDR3 region has the DNA TGCGCCAGCAGCCCCCCGGGACACCATTTCCCCGATGAGCAGTTCTTC.

The rearrangement joins TRBV2 to TRBJ2-6; the D is unclear. The CDR3 is 15 residues long. The V and J ends lost 7 bases and 0 bases respectively, with 10 bases between them. Germline CDR1 is SNHLY and CDR2 is FYNNEI. CDR3 protein: CASKIASSGANVLTF. CDR3 bases: TGTGCCAGCAAAATTGCCAGCTCTGGGGCCAACGTCCTGACTTTC.

This sequence joins TRBV18 and TRBJ2-7; 11 nucleotides match TRBD2. CDR3 length: 15 residues. The germline V gene encodes CDR1 KGHSH and CDR2 LQKENI. V gave up 6 bases and J gave up 5 bases; unmatched junction bases: 9. The CDR3 DNA sequence: TGTGCCAGCTCGGCAATAGCGGGAGGGCCCGACGAGCAGTACTTC. Protein sequence: CASSAIAGGPDEQYF.

This clone was recorded once. The chain joins TRBV4-2 to TRBJ1-2; TRBD1 aligns across 9 bases. The CDR3 spans 15 residues. With V trimmed by 4 bases and J by 7 bases, 10 bases remained unmatched. Germline V gene data show CDR1 as LGHNA and CDR2 as YNFKEQ. The CDR3 bases are TGTGCCAGCAGCCCTAGGACAGGGGTGGAGGGTGGCTACACCTTC. This encodes CASSPRTGVEGGYTF.

In its sample, this clone was seen once. The chain is built from TRBV5-1 and TRBJ2-7; no firm D call. Trimming removed 0 bases from V and 6 bases from J, with 10 bases in between. The germline V gene has CDR1 SGHRS and CDR2 YFSETQ. This CDR3 has 13 amino acids. CDR3 bases: TGCGCCAGCAGCTTGGTGGCAGCCCGCGAGCAGTACTTC. Translated: CASSLVAAREQYF.

This chain links TRBV19 with TRBJ1-3; D is unresolved. Germline lookup yields CDR1 LNHDA and CDR2 SQIVND (reference sequence). The CDR3 length is 12 residues. V lost 3 bases, J lost 5 bases, and 5 bases lay in between. The CDR3 reads CASSIERNTIYF. The DNA for the CDR3 is TGTGCCAGTAGTATTGAGAGAAACACCATATATTTT.

This clone was observed a few times. The chain recombines TRBV21-1 with TRBJ2-5; no check of the table's D call, TRBD2, against the DNA was made. The DNA end is a closer match to TRBJ2-7, so the J assignment may be wrong. TRBV21-1 is designated a pseudogene. CDR3 length equals 15 residues. CDR3 region: CASSKVDLVTYEQYF. The CDR3 DNA is TGTGCCAGCAGCAAAGTTGACCTAGTCACCTACGAGCAGTACTTC.

The chain recombines TRBV7-9 with TRBJ1-5, with D perhaps matching TRBD1 (5 bases). Germline CDR1 and CDR2: SEHNR and FQNEAQ (reference sequence). This CDR3 is built from 13 residues. Between the trimmed V and J ends, which lost 4 bases and 7 bases, there was a span of 11 bases. In nucleotides, the CDR3 is TGTGCCAGCAGCTCTGACGGGGGGCAGCCCCAGCATTTT. Residues: CASSSDGGQPQHF.

The CDR3 DNA reads as TGTGCCAGCAGTTCAGGACAGGGCACAGATACGCAGTATTTT. Protein: CASSSGQGTDTQYF. The rearrangement joins TRBV28 to TRBJ2-3; TRBD1 agrees at 7 bases. Germline V lookup: CDR1 MDHEN, CDR2 SYDVKM. The CDR3 runs 14 residues. Trimming removed 4 bases from V and 1 base from J; junction bases left unmatched: 2.

This rearrangement joins TRBV9 to TRBJ2-5; 12 bases map to TRBD2. The germline V gene encodes CDR1 SGDLS and CDR2 YYNGEE. The CDR3 totals 16 residues. V was pared by 3 bases and J by 6 bases, with 9 bases of the junction left unmatched. CDR3 sequence: CASSGLTSGSRQTQYF. DNA of the CDR3: TGTGCCAGCAGCGGGCTGACTAGCGGGAGTAGGCAGACCCAGTACTTC.

The V and J genes are TRBV18 and TRBJ2-1; no firm D call. CDR1 and CDR2 from the germline V gene are KGHSH and LQKENI. Between the trimmed V and J ends, which lost 2 bases and 5 bases, there was a span of 10 bases. CDR3 length equals 14 residues. Written as DNA, the CDR3 is TGTGCCAGCTCACCAAAATCCAAGGACAATGAGCAGTTCTTC. Encoded protein: CASSPKSKDNEQFF.

This sequence joins TRBV29-1 and TRBJ2-1; D is tentatively TRBD1 or TRBD2 (5 bases each). Germline V CDR1 and CDR2: SQVTM, ANQGSEA. The CDR3 sequence is 11 residues long. The V end was cut by 8 bases, the J end by 12 bases, with 17 bases between. In nucleotides, the CDR3 is TGCAGCCCTTTATTGGGGGAGAGGCAGTTCTTC. Translating it yields CSPLLGERQFF.